The clone carrying this T cell receptor (beta chain) was picked up a small number of times. What it binds is not known. Investigators reverse transcribed all isolated RNA, so they sequenced expressed TCRB transcripts. The table came from immunoSEQ multiplex PCR; TCRdb's copy has only in-frame clones and leaves some out. Among around 170,000 clones, approximately 8.4% were seen once, and the ten largest hold less than 3%. CDR1 KGHSH and CDR2 LQKENI come from the germline V gene. This CDR3 has 13 amino acids. The V gene lost 2 bases and the J gene lost 1 base, with 5 bases spanning the gap. This entry comes from a study of beta chain features in type 1 diabetes. Study outcomes and limitations: Compared with healthy donors, patients appeared to share more similar naive, central memory and regulatory TCRB repertoires.

This receptor was identified in a woman aged 18-29 years in good health. The chain links TRBV18 to TRBJ1-1; D gene unclear. Sequenced input: central memory CD4+ T cells from blood. CDR3 residues: CASSPAENTEAFF. In nucleotides, the CDR3 is TGTGCCAGCTCACCAGCAGAGAACACTGAAGCTTTCTTT.